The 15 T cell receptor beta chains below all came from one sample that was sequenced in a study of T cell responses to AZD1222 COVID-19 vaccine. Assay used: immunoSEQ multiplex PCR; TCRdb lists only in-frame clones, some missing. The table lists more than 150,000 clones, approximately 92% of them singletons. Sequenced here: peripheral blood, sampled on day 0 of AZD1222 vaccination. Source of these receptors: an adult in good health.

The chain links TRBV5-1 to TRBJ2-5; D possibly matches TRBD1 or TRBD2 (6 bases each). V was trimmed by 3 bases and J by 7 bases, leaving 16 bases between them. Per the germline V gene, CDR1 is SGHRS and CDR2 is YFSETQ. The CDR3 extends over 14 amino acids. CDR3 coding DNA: TGCGCCAGCAGCTCTGGGACTCAAGGGGGGACCCAGTACTTC. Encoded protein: CASSSGTQGGTQYF.

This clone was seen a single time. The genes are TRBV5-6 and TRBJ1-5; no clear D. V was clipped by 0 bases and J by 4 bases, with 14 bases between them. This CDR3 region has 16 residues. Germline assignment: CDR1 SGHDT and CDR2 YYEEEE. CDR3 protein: CASSLANKGGNQPQHF. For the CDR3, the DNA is TGTGCCAGCAGCTTGGCCAATAAGGGAGGTAATCAGCCCCAGCATTTT.

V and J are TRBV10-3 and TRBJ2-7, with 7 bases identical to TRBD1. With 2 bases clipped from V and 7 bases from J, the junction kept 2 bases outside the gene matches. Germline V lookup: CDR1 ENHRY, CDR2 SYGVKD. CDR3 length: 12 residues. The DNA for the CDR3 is TGTGCCATCAGTGAGACAGGGGATGAGCAGTACGTC. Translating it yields CAISETGDEQYV.

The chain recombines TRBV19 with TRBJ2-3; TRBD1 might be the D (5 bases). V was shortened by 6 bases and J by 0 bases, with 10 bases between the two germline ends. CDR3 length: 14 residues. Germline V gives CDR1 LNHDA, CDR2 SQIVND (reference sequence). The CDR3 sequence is CASSLTASTDTQYF. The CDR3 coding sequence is TGTGCCAGTAGCCTGACAGCTAGCACAGATACGCAGTATTTT.

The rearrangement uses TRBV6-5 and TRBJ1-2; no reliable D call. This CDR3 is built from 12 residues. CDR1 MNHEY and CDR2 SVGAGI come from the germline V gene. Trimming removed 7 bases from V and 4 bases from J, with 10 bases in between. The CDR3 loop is CASKDALYGYTF. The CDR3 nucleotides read TGTGCCAGCAAGGACGCCCTCTATGGCTACACCTTC.

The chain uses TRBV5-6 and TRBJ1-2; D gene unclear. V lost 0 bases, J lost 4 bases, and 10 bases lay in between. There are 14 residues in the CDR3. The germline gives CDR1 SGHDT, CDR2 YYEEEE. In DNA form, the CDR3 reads TGTGCCAGCAGCTTGGAGGGCTCAAGCTATGGCTACACCTTC. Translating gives CASSLEGSSYGYTF.

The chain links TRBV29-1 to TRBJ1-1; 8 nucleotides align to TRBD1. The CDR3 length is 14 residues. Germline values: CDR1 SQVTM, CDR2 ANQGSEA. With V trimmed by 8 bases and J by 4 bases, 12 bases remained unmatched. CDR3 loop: CSIFQGAGGTEAFF. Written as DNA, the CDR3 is TGCAGCATTTTCCAGGGGGCCGGGGGCACTGAAGCTTTCTTT.

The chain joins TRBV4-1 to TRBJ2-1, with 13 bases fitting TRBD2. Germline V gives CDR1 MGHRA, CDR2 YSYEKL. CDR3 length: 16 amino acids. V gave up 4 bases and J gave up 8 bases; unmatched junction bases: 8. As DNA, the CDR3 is TGCGCCAGCAGCCTCTTCTTCGGACTAGCGGGAGATGAGCAGTTCTTC. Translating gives CASSLFFGLAGDEQFF.

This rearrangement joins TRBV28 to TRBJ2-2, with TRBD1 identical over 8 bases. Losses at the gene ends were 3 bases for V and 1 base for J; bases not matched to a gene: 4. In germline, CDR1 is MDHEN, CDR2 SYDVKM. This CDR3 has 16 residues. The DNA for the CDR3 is TGTGCCAGCAGTTTTGGGACAGGTGGGAACACCGGGGAGCTGTTTTTT. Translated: CASSFGTGGNTGELFF.

The DNA of the CDR3 is TGCGCCAGCAGCTTGACAGGGATGGGCCATCAGCCCCAGCATTTT. Its translation: CASSLTGMGHQPQHF. The chain carries TRBV5-1 and TRBJ1-5, with D possibly TRBD1 on 6 matching bases. Trimming cost V 1 base and J 5 bases, with 13 bases left between them. This CDR3 has 15 residues. From germline, CDR1 is SGHRS and CDR2 YFSETQ.

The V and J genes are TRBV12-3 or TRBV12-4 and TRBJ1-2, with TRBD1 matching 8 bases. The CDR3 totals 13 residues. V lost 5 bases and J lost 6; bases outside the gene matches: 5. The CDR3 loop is CASSRGQGNGYTF. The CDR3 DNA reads TGTGCCAGCAGTAGAGGACAGGGAAATGGCTACACCTTC.

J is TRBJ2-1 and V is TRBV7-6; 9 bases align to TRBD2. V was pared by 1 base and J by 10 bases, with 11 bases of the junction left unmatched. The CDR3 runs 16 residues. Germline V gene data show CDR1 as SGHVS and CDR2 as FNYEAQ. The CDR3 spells CASSLVGSGSKREQFF. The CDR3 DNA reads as TGTGCCAGCAGCTTAGTGGGTAGCGGGAGTAAGAGAGAGCAGTTCTTC.

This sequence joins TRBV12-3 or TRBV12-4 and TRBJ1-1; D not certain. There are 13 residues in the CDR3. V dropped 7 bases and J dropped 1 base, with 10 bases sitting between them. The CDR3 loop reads CASNEAGNTEAFF. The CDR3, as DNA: TGTGCCAGCAACGAGGCGGGGAACACTGAAGCTTTCTTT.

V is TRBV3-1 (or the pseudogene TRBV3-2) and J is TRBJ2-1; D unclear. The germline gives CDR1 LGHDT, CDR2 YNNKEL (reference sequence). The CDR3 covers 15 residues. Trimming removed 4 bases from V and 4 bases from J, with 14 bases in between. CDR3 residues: CASSPINIPYNEQFF. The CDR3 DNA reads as TGTGCCAGCAGCCCAATAAATATCCCTTACAATGAGCAGTTCTTC.

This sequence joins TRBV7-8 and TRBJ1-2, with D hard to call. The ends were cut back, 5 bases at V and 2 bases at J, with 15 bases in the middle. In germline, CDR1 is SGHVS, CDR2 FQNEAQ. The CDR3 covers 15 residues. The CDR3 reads CASSLRPVGNYGYTF. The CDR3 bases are TGTGCCAGCAGCCTGAGACCGGTTGGCAACTATGGCTACACCTTC. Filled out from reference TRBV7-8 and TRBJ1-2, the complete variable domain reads GAGVSQSPRYKVAKRGQDVALRCDPISGHVSLFWYQQALGQGPEFLTYFQNEAQLDKSGLPSDRFFAERPEGSVSTLKIQRTQQEDSAVYLCASSLRPVGNYGYTFGSGTRLTVV.